Described below is a single T cell receptor (beta chain) sequence and its context. The antigen is unknown. These data belong to a study of pediatric ulcerative colitis. General study points: Compared with controls, ulcerative colitis showed greater blood-rectum clone sharing. Acute severe colitis showed lower rectal diversity from clonal expansions. All ulcerative colitis patients, but no controls, carried a couple of rectal clonotypes.

Germline V gene data show CDR1 as MNHNY and CDR2 as SVGAGI (reference sequence). There are 15 residues in the CDR3. Deletions cut 2 bases from V and 5 bases from J, with 15 bases between. Controls had normal endoscopy and no IBD diagnosis within a year. Data came from immunoSEQ multiplex PCR; TCRdb stores just in-frame clones and leaves some out. The table records about 4,600 clones, 90% to 95% of them present only once. Sequencing was performed on blood. V and J are TRBV6-6 and TRBJ2-5; possibly TRBD2 for D (7 bases). This clonotype was obtained from a boy between 10 and 17 years old who was a control in a study of pediatric ulcerative colitis. CDR3 residues: CASSYGGGGSETQYF. CDR3 DNA: TGTGCCAGCAGTTACGGGGGCGGGGGAAGCGAGACCCAGTACTTC.